This T cell receptor beta chain was recorded in a study of PD-1 blockade in classical Hodgkin lymphoma. Whole-study findings and limits: It was reported that newly diagnosed patients had less baseline TCR diversity than healthy donors. Nothing has yet pinned down what causes the repertoire differences, possibly disease activity or prior therapy.

This clone appeared a few times. The antigen is not known. The repertoire was sequenced with immunoSEQ multiplex PCR; TCRdb's copy has only in-frame clones and lacks some. The data contain some 24,000 clones, more than 75% of them singletons. All patients experienced relapse after autologous stem cell transplantation, and brentuximab vedotin exposure was variable. This clonotype originated in a human donor with classical Hodgkin lymphoma. The sequencing here drew on peripheral blood mononuclear cells (PBMCs), taken at baseline.

CDR3 sequence: CASTDAAYEQYF. The CDR3 nucleotides read TGTGCCAGCACGGACGCCGCCTACGAGCAGTACTTC. The chain employs TRBV7-8 and TRBJ2-7, with D uncertain. CDR1 is SGHVS and CDR2 is FQNEAQ in the germline V gene. The CDR3 contains 12 residues. The V gene lost 7 bases and the J gene lost 2 bases, with 9 bases spanning the gap.